The TCR beta chain under discussion was sequenced for a study of OX40 agonist ivuxolimab in advanced cancers. At the level of the study: The eligibility criteria allowed prior anti-PD-1, anti-PD-L1 or anti-CTLA-4 therapy, and about 40% had some. The study reported partial responses in three patients: one hepatocellular carcinoma, two cutaneous melanoma.

CDR1 GTSNPN and CDR2 SVGIG come from the germline V gene (reference sequence). The V end was cut by 3 bases, the J end by 5 bases, with 14 bases between. This CDR3 is 14 amino acids long. Collection of blood occurred at baseline, at cycle 4 day 1, and at cycle 7 day 1. The table came from immunoSEQ multiplex PCR; TCRdb's copy has only in-frame clones and leaves some out. Of 50,000 or so clones in the sample, about 80% are singletons; the top ten hold roughly 8.6%. This sample comprised CD4+ or CD8+ T cells sorted from blood, obtained in a trial of the OX40 agonist ivuxolimab. The chain employs TRBV30 and TRBJ2-1; no clear D gene. The TCR originated in an adult with an advanced solid tumor such as melanoma, head and neck, liver or kidney cancer. The DNA of the CDR3 is TGTGCCTGGAGGGAAAGCCCCGCCAACAATGAGCAGTTCTTC. Amino acids: CAWRESPANNEQFF.